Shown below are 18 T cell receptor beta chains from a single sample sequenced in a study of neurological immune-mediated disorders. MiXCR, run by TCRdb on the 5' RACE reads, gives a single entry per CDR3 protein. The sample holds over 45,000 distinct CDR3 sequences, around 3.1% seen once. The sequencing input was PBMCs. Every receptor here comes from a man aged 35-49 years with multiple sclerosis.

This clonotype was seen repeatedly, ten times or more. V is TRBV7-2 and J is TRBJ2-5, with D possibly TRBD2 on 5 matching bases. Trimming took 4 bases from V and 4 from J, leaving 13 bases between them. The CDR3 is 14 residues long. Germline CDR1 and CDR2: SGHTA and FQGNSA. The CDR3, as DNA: TGTGCCAGCAGCTCCTGGACCCGGGGAGAGACCCAGTACTTC. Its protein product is CASSSWTRGETQYF.

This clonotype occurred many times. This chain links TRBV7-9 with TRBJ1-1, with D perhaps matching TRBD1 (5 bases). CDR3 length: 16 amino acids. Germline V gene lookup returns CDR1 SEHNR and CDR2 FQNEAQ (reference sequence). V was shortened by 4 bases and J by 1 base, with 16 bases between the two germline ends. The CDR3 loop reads CASSSPGPSSNTEAFF. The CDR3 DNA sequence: TGTGCCAGCAGCTCGCCGGGGCCATCTTCGAACACTGAAGCTTTCTTT.

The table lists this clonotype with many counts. CDR3 sequence: CASSSQGAPGTDTQYF. The CDR3 DNA is TGTGCCAGCAGCTCCCAAGGGGCCCCTGGCACAGATACGCAGTATTTT. This chain links TRBV7-2 with TRBJ2-3; D may be TRBD1 (5 bases). The CDR3 loop spans 16 amino acids. Trimming took off 4 bases at V and 1 base at J, with 15 bases between the two ends. The germline V gene encodes CDR1 SGHTA and CDR2 FQGNSA.

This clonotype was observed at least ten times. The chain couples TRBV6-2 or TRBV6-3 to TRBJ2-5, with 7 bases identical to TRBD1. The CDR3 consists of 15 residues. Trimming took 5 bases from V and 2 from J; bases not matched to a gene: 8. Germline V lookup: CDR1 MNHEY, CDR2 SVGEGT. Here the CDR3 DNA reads TGTGCCAGCAGTGGACAAGGGACAGCTCAAGAGACCCAGTACTTC. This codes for CASSGQGTAQETQYF.

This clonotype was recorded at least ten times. CDR3 protein: CASSQAGGPRNEQFF. The CDR3 DNA sequence: TGTGCCAGCAGCCAAGCGGGGGGGCCTAGGAATGAGCAGTTCTTC. This sequence joins TRBV3-1 and TRBJ2-1; 8 bases agree with TRBD2. Trimming cost V 1 base and J 7 bases; bases outside gene matches: 6. This CDR3 has 15 amino acids. Germline values: CDR1 LGHDT, CDR2 YNNKEL (reference sequence).

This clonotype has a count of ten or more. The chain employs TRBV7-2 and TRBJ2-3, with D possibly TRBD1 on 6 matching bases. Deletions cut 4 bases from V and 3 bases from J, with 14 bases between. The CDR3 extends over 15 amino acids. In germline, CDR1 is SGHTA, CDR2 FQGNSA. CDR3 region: CASSSTGLRTDTQYF. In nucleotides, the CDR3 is TGTGCCAGCAGCTCTACAGGGCTTAGAACAGATACGCAGTATTTT.

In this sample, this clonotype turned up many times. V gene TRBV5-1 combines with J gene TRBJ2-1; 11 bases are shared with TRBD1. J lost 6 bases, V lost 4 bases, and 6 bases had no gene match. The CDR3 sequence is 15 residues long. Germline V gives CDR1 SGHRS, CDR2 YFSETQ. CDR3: CASSRAGTGGNEQFF. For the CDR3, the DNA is TGCGCCAGCAGCCGGGCCGGGACAGGGGGCAATGAGCAGTTCTTC.

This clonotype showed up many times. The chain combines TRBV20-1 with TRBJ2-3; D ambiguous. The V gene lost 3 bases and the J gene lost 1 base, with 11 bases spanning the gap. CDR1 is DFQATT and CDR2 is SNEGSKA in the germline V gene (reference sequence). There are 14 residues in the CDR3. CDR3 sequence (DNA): TGCAGTGCTAGGGCCGCGGCCGGCACAGATACGCAGTATTTT. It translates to CSARAAAGTDTQYF.

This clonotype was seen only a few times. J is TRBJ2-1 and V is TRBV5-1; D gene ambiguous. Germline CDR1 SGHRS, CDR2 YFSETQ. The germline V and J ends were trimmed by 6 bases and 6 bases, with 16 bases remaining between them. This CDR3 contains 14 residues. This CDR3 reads CASIPVRTGNEQFF. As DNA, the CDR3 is TGCGCCAGCATTCCAGTTCGTACCGGCAATGAGCAGTTCTTC.

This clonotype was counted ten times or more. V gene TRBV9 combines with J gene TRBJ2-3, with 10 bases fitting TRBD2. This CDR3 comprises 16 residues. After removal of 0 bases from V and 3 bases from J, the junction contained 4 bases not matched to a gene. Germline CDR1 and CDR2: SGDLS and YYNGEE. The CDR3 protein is CASSVGHSGGTDTQYF. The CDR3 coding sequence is TGTGCCAGCAGCGTAGGACATAGCGGGGGGACAGATACGCAGTATTTT.

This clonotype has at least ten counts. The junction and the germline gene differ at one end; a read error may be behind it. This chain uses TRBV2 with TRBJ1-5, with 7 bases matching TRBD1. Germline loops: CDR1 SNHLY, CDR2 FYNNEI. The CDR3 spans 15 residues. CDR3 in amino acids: CASSAGQYSNQPQNF. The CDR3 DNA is TGTGCCAGCAGTGCGGGACAGTATAGCAATCAGCCCCAGAATTTT.

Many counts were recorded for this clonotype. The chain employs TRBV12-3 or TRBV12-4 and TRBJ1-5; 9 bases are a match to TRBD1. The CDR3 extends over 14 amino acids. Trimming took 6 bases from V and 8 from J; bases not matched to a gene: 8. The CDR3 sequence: CASRSGTGTEPQHF. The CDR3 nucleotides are TGTGCCAGCAGATCCGGGACAGGGACAGAGCCCCAGCATTTT.

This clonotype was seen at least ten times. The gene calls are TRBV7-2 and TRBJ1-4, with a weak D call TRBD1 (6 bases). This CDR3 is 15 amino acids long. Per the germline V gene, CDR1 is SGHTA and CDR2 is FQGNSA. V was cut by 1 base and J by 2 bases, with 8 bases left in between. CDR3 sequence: CASSLGGLTNEKLFF. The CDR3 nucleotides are TGTGCCAGCAGCTTAGGGGGGCTTACTAATGAAAAACTGTTTTTT.

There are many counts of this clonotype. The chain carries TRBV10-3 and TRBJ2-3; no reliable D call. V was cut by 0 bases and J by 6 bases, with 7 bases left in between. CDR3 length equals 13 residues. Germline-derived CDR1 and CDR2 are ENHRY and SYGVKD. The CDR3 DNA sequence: TGTGCCATCAGTGAGTCCGTGGTTGATACGCAGTATTTT. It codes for CAISESVVDTQYF.

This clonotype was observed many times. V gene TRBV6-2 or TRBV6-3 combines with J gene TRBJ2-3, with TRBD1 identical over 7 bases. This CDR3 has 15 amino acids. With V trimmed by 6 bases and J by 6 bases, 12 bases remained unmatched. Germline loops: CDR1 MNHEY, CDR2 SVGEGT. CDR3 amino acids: CASSRTGTEGDTQYF. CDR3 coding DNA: TGTGCCAGCAGCCGAACCGGGACAGAGGGTGATACGCAGTATTTT.

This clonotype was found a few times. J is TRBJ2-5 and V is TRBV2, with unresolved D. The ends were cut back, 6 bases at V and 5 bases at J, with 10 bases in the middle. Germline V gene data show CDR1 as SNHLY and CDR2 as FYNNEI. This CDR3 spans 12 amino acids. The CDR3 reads CASSESPETQYF. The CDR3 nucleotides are TGTGCCAGCAGCGAGTCCCCGGAGACCCAGTACTTC.

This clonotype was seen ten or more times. CDR3 nucleotides: TGCAGTGCTAGAGACGTATCTCGTCAAAGCTCCTACGAGCAGTACTTC. As protein: CSARDVSRQSSYEQYF. The V and J genes are TRBV20-1 and TRBJ2-7; D not certain. The length of the CDR3 is 16 residues. Deletions cut 0 bases from V and 0 bases from J, with 15 bases between. From germline, CDR1 is DFQATT and CDR2 SNEGSKA (reference sequence).

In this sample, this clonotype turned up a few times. The CDR3: CASSLLTVGSTDTQYF. In DNA form, the CDR3 reads TGCGCCAGCAGCTTGCTTACGGTGGGGAGCACAGATACGCAGTATTTT. V gene TRBV5-1 combines with J gene TRBJ2-3; D is unclear. The CDR3 covers 16 residues. With 1 base removed from V and 0 bases from J, the gap between germline ends came to 12 bases. The V gene's germline CDR1 is SGHRS and CDR2 YFSETQ. Filled out from reference TRBV5-1 and TRBJ2-3, the complete variable domain reads KAGVTQTPRYLIKTRGQQVTLSCSPISGHRSVSWYQQTPGQGLQFLFEYFSETQRNKGNFPGRFSGRQFSNSRSEMNVSTLELGDSALYLCASSLLTVGSTDTQYFGPGTRLTVL.